These 8 T cell receptor beta chains came from one sample sequenced in a study of response to subunit inactivated influenza vaccine. Via MiXCR, TCRdb re-called the RT-PCR reads, giving one row per CDR3 protein. The sample records some 850,000 distinct CDR3 sequences, around 18% being singletons. The starting material was PBMCs from blood, obtained roughly 5 days after vaccination. Receptor source: a man aged 50-60 years who received an inactivated influenza vaccine.

This clonotype was counted once. The V call is TRBV2, the J call TRBJ2-7; D not resolved. V was trimmed by 2 bases and J by 5 bases, leaving 16 bases between them. This CDR3 has 15 amino acids. The germline V gene encodes CDR1 SNHLY and CDR2 FYNNEI. The CDR3 DNA sequence: TGTGCCAGCAGTGAAATCCGGGCCCTGTCCCACGAGCAGTACTTC. It yields the protein CASSEIRALSHEQYF.

This clonotype has only a few counts. This chain links TRBV7-2 with TRBJ1-1; D is unresolved. The V gene's germline CDR1 is SGHTA and CDR2 FQGNSA. The CDR3 is 14 amino acids. Trimming removed 5 bases from V and 8 bases from J, with 18 bases in between. The CDR3 sequence: CASSLRHSAGEAFF. CDR3 in DNA: TGTGCCAGCAGCCTGCGACATTCCGCAGGAGAAGCTTTCTTT.

This clonotype was seen many times. CDR3 in DNA: TGTGCCAGCAGTTTAGAATTATATGGCTACACCTTC. It encodes CASSLELYGYTF. The V gene is TRBV12-3 or TRBV12-4, the J gene TRBJ1-2; D uncertain. The CDR3 runs to 12 residues. The V end lost 1 base, the J end lost 5 bases, and 5 bases lay between the germline ends.

This clonotype was counted at least ten times. The V gene is TRBV7-2, the J gene TRBJ2-5; D remains unclear. The CDR3 sequence is 14 residues long. Germline loops: CDR1 SGHTA, CDR2 FQGNSA. V shed 6 bases and J shed 0 bases, with 11 bases lying between them. Written as DNA, the CDR3 is TGTGCCAGCAGTATCGGTCAGAACCAAGAGACCCAGTACTTC. Translation gives CASSIGQNQETQYF. Drawing the rest from reference TRBV7-2 and TRBJ2-5, the complete variable domain is GAGVSQSPSNKVTEKGKDVELRCDPISGHTALYWYRQSLGQGLEFLIYFQGNSAPDKSGLPSDRFSAERTGGSVSTLTIQRTQQEDSAVYLCASSIGQNQETQYFGPGTRLLVL.

V usage is TRBV5-1 and J usage is TRBJ2-3, with D possibly being TRBD2 (6 bases). Trimming took 4 bases from V and 2 from J, leaving 14 bases between them. CDR3 length equals 15 residues. Germline V gene lookup returns CDR1 SGHRS and CDR2 YFSETQ. DNA of the CDR3: TGCGCCAGCAGCGCCACCGGGACTTCCACAGATACGCAGTATTTT. As protein: CASSATGTSTDTQYF.

This clonotype has just a few counts. The chain combines TRBV29-1 with TRBJ2-3; TRBD1 agrees at 11 bases. Germline V CDR1 and CDR2: SQVTM, ANQGSEA. V was clipped by 4 bases and J by 0 bases; unmatched bases: 3. The CDR3 spans 15 residues. CDR3 region: CSVARDRGSTDTQYF. The CDR3 DNA reads TGCAGCGTTGCCCGGGACAGGGGGAGCACAGATACGCAGTATTTT.

The J gene is TRBJ2-3, the V gene TRBV28; 14 bases map to TRBD2. CDR3 size: 16 residues. Germline values: CDR1 MDHEN, CDR2 SYDVKM. J lost 6 bases, V lost 5 bases, and 7 bases had no gene match. CDR3 residues: CASSPGLAGVGDTQYF. The CDR3 region has the DNA TGTGCCAGCAGTCCGGGACTAGCGGGAGTTGGGGATACGCAGTATTTT.

The CDR3 spells CASSLQQASSYEQYF. The CDR3 nucleotides read TGTGCCAGCAGCTTGCAACAGGCCTCCTCCTACGAGCAGTACTTC. The V gene is TRBV5-6, the J gene TRBJ2-7, with D perhaps matching TRBD1 (5 bases). Germline V CDR1 and CDR2: SGHDT, YYEEEE. V was pared by 1 base and J by 0 bases, with 11 bases between. This CDR3 contains 15 residues.